Listed here are 18 T cell receptor beta chains from one sample, sequenced in a study of shared clonotypes between healthy human individuals. Profiled with immunoSEQ multiplex PCR; TCRdb holds only in-frame clones, not every one. Among over a million clones, 75% to 80% were seen once, and the ten largest hold approximately 0.56%. Material: memory CD4+ T cells from PBMCs. Specified subset: CD45RA-negative fraction. All receptors derive from a man younger than 35 in good health. Some clones in this sample may be carry-over from other donors' samples.

In this sample, this clone turned up a few times. The chain couples TRBV18 to TRBJ1-2; maybe TRBD1 (6 bases). CDR1 KGHSH and CDR2 LQKENI come from the germline V gene. CDR3 size: 13 residues. V was clipped by 1 base and J by 7 bases, with 10 bases between them. The CDR3 spells CASSPQGTTGYTF. CDR3 in DNA: TGTGCCAGCTCACCACAGGGGACAACTGGCTACACCTTC.

J is TRBJ2-7 and V is TRBV27, with 9 nucleotides matching TRBD1. The V gene's germline CDR1 is MNHEY and CDR2 SMNVEV (reference sequence). CDR3 length: 14 residues. V trimming: 3 bases; J trimming: 3 bases; junction bases outside the gene matches: 3. The CDR3 DNA follows: TGTGCCAGCAGTTTTGTGGGACAGGGCTACGAGCAGTACTTC. Encoded protein: CASSFVGQGYEQYF.

This clone was counted only a few times. The rearrangement joins TRBV5-4 to TRBJ1-2; D possibly corresponds to TRBD1 (6 bases). CDR1 and CDR2 (germline): SGHNT, YYREEE (reference sequence). The CDR3 is 12 amino acids. Trimming removed 2 bases at V and 8 bases at J, with 10 bases between. The CDR3 sequence is CASSFEQGGYTF. CDR3 in DNA: TGTGCCAGCAGCTTTGAACAGGGCGGCTACACCTTC.

The rearrangement joins TRBV18 to TRBJ2-7, with 11 bases that match TRBD1. CDR1 and CDR2 (germline): KGHSH, LQKENI. The V segment lost 0 bases and the J segment 5 bases; nucleotides outside the gene matches: 3. This CDR3 is 15 amino acids long. The CDR3 region is CASSPPGQGAHEQYF. CDR3 coding DNA: TGTGCCAGCTCACCACCAGGACAGGGGGCCCACGAGCAGTACTTC. Complete variable domain (other parts from reference TRBV18 and TRBJ2-7): NAGVMQNPRHLVRRRGQEARLRCSPMKGHSHVYWYRQLPEEGLKFMVYLQKENIIDESGMPKERFSAEFPKEGPSILRIQQVVRGDSAAYFCASSPPGQGAHEQYFGPGTRLTVT.

V gene TRBV28 combines with J gene TRBJ2-5; D remains ambiguous. The CDR3 covers 15 residues. Germline CDR1 and CDR2: MDHEN and SYDVKM. V lost 6 bases and J lost 12, with 26 bases in between. CDR3 in DNA: TGTGCCAGCAGCCGCCCAACACCCGGACCAGTCCAGGAGTACTTC. This codes for CASSRPTPGPVQEYF.

This chain joins TRBV5-4 and TRBJ2-5; 15 bases agree with TRBD2. This CDR3 is built from 16 residues. Unmatched junction bases numbered 4, after V lost 3 bases and J lost 4 bases. Germline V lookup: CDR1 SGHNT, CDR2 YYREEE (reference sequence). Here the CDR3 reads CASSSGGLAGGETQYF. CDR3 nucleotides: TGTGCCAGCAGCTCCGGGGGACTAGCGGGAGGAGAGACCCAGTACTTC.

This chain links TRBV7-2 with TRBJ2-1; no reliable D call. Per germline, CDR1 SGHTA and CDR2 FQGNSA. V shed 3 bases and J shed 0 bases, with 15 bases lying between them. The CDR3 extends over 17 amino acids. CDR3 in amino acids: CASSFRSTISSYNEQFF. For the CDR3, the DNA is TGTGCCAGCAGCTTCCGAAGTACCATAAGCTCCTACAATGAGCAGTTCTTC.

The rearrangement uses TRBV18 and TRBJ1-1; D is possibly TRBD1 (5 bases). V was shortened by 9 bases and J by 8 bases, with 19 bases between the two germline ends. The CDR3 sequence is 13 residues long. Germline V gene sequence: CDR1 KGHSH, CDR2 LQKENI. Written as DNA, the CDR3 is TGTGCCAGTACACCCACGACGGAGGGGGAAGCTTTCTTT. This translates into CASTPTTEGEAFF.

This clone was observed a few times. The chain joins TRBV2 to TRBJ2-7; the D call may be TRBD1 or TRBD2 (5 bases each). Germline CDR1 reads SNHLY; CDR2 reads FYNNEI. The CDR3 covers 14 residues. Trimming removed 7 bases from V and 1 base from J, with 14 bases in between. CDR3 sequence: CASNPGTGSYEQYF. CDR3 in DNA: TGTGCCAGCAATCCCGGGACGGGATCCTACGAGCAGTACTTC. The whole variable domain, filled in from reference TRBV2 and TRBJ2-7, reads EPEVTQTPSHQVTQMGQEVILRCVPISNHLYFYWYRQILGQKVEFLVSFYNNEISEKSEIFDDQFSVERPDGSNFTLKIRSTKLEDSAMYFCASNPGTGSYEQYFGPGTRLTVT.

The chain recombines TRBV5-4 with TRBJ1-2, with 12 bases identical to TRBD1. The V gene's germline CDR1 is SGHNT and CDR2 YYREEE (reference sequence). With V trimmed by 4 bases and J by 4 bases, 11 bases remained unmatched. The CDR3 loop spans 17 amino acids. DNA for the CDR3: TGTGCCAGCAGCCCCCGGGACAGGGGGCTAGTGGGCTATGGCTACACCTTC. This encodes CASSPRDRGLVGYGYTF.

The chain combines TRBV19 with TRBJ2-2; perhaps TRBD1 as D (6 bases). This CDR3 is 14 amino acids long. Germline loops: CDR1 LNHDA, CDR2 SQIVND (reference sequence). Trimming removed 4 bases from V and 4 bases from J, with 10 bases in between. The CDR3 reads CASSTYRATGELFF. The CDR3 coding sequence is TGTGCCAGTAGTACCTACAGGGCCACCGGGGAGCTGTTTTTT.

This clone came up many times. The chain couples TRBV5-6 to TRBJ2-1, with D uncertain. The CDR3 contains 14 residues. Trimming pared 4 bases from V and 8 bases from J, leaving 16 bases between. Germline V gene sequence: CDR1 SGHDT, CDR2 YYEEEE. The CDR3 region is CASSPVSVSDEQFF. The CDR3 nucleotides read TGTGCCAGCAGCCCTGTTTCCGTATCCGATGAGCAGTTCTTC.

This clone was picked up many times. V and J are TRBV19 and TRBJ1-5, with 8 bases that match TRBD1. Germline-derived CDR1 and CDR2 are LNHDA and SQIVND (reference sequence). The CDR3 loop spans 15 amino acids. Germline trimming cut 9 bases from V and 2 bases from J; bases unmatched to any gene: 9. The CDR3 sequence: CASLDRGSGNQPQHF. CDR3 bases: TGTGCCAGCCTAGACAGGGGAAGTGGCAATCAGCCCCAGCATTTT.

This rearrangement joins TRBV28 to TRBJ2-1, with 12 bases identical to TRBD2. Germline lookup yields CDR1 MDHEN and CDR2 SYDVKM. With 4 bases clipped from V and 2 bases from J, the junction kept 12 bases outside the gene matches. The CDR3 runs to 19 residues. CDR3 sequence reads: CASSSKLAGGYRTYNEQFF. The DNA of the CDR3 is TGTGCCAGCAGTTCCAAACTAGCGGGAGGCTATAGGACCTACAATGAGCAGTTCTTC.

Here the CDR3 reads CASSEGGAVGSYNEQFF. The CDR3, as DNA: TGCGCCAGCAGTGAGGGGGGGGCGGTGGGCTCCTACAATGAGCAGTTCTTC. The rearrangement joins TRBV10-2 to TRBJ2-1, with D maybe TRBD2 (7 bases). There are 17 residues in the CDR3. The germline CDR1 and CDR2 sequences are WSHSY and SAAADI. Between the trimmed V and J ends, which lost 2 bases and 0 bases, there was a span of 14 bases.

This rearrangement joins TRBV7-7 to TRBJ2-5, with 7 bases lining up with TRBD2. This CDR3 comprises 13 residues. Germline CDR1 reads SSHAT; CDR2 reads FNYEAQ (reference sequence). V lost 4 bases and J lost 5; bases outside the gene matches: 4. CDR3 coding DNA: TGTGCCAGCAGCTCCATCGGGAGGGAGACCCAGTACTTC. As protein: CASSSIGRETQYF.

This chain links TRBV27 with TRBJ2-1; D ambiguous. The germline V gene encodes CDR1 MNHEY and CDR2 SMNVEV (reference sequence). The CDR3 is made up of 13 amino acids. V was cut by 6 bases and J by 10 bases, with 16 bases left in between. Written as DNA, the CDR3 is TGTGCCAGCAGGGACCCCCACCTTGGGGAGCAGTTCTTC. Its protein product is CASRDPHLGEQFF.

The chain employs TRBV27 and TRBJ2-7; 7 nucleotides line up with TRBD1. Germline CDR1 MNHEY, CDR2 SMNVEV (reference sequence). The trim removed 6 bases at V and 0 bases at J, leaving 2 bases unmatched. The CDR3 extends over 13 amino acids. The CDR3: CASRNRGSYEQYF. In DNA form, the CDR3 reads TGTGCCAGCAGAAACAGGGGCTCCTACGAGCAGTACTTC.